The rows below give T cell receptor beta chains drawn from one sample of a study of T cell responses to AZD1222 COVID-19 vaccine. Sequenced by immunoSEQ multiplex PCR; TCRdb stores in-frame clones only, minus some. The repertoire holds under 95,000 clones, 88% seen once, with less than 9% in the top ten. Sequencing used peripheral blood, obtained 28 days after the second AZD1222 dose. The receptors derive from an adult who received the AZD1222 COVID-19 vaccine. CDR3s include the opening cysteine and the closing phenylalanine or tryptophan. Where a row states a size, it is once, few, many or the class of an expanded clone; other rows omit it.

-	TRBV27	TRBJ1-2	CASSSRDSGVGGYTF
-	TRBV2	TRBJ1-5	CASRQQGQPQHF
-	TRBV2	TRBJ1-5	CASRGTTGHQPQHF
-	TRBV5-1	TRBJ2-3	CASSLGGGTDTQYF
-	TRBV18	TRBJ1-1	CASFTQGNTEAFF
-	TRBV28	TRBJ1-2	CASSLIGLSNYGYTF
-	TRBV2	TRBJ1-5	CASSGPSDQPQHF
-	TRBV10-2	TRBJ2-7	CASSERSRLNEQYF
-	TRBV27	TRBJ1-1	CASSPTGGFLNTEAFF
once	TRBV7-9	TRBJ2-1	CASSPTSGIVNEQFF
-	TRBV6-1	TRBJ1-5	CASSEALAVLGNQPQHF
-	TRBV4-1	TRBJ1-1	CASSHADGNTEAFF
-	TRBV11-2	TRBJ2-3	CASSPTSPDTQYF
-	TRBV7-3	TRBJ2-3	CASSPHPTSGRSTDTQYF
-	TRBV19	TRBJ1-4	CASSREGGTTNEKLFF
-	TRBV7-9	TRBJ2-5	CASSLGDRGLRETQYF
-	TRBV9	TRBJ2-7	CASSAMGLAENYEQYF
-	TRBV7-2	TRBJ2-1	CASSFILASYNEQFF
-	TRBV18	TRBJ1-2	CASSPPGTDYGYTF
-	TRBV7-2	TRBJ1-6	CASSLGAGVGSPLHF
-	TRBV13	TRBJ1-4	CASNFNNEKLFF
-	TRBV10-2	TRBJ2-1	CASSDPGWNDNEQFF
few	TRBV2	TRBJ1-4	CASTSQGVTNEKLFF
-	TRBV29-1	TRBJ1-1	CSVENTAVRGEAFF
-	TRBV7-9	TRBJ2-1	CASSQIGDEQFF
-	TRBV6-2/TRBV6-3	TRBJ1-1	CASSYSGDGTEAFF
-	TRBV30	TRBJ2-7	CAWSVWQSPYEQYF
few	TRBV19	TRBJ2-3	CASSTRQDTQYF
-	TRBV5-3	TRBJ1-2	CARSGWYPGGYTF
few	TRBV3-1/TRBV3-2	TRBJ1-3	CASSTGAVGNTIYF
-	TRBV19	TRBJ2-7	CASSLPGTGEYEQYF
few	TRBV4-3	TRBJ1-5	CASSQETGFHQPQHF
-	TRBV3-1/TRBV3-2	TRBJ2-1	CASSQSWTSDEQFF
once	TRBV28	TRBJ1-1	CASRPPPETWGEAFF
few	TRBV27	TRBJ2-7	CASSYGGIHDEQYF
-	TRBV5-8	TRBJ2-1	CASSPRDSYNEQFF
-	TRBV7-2	TRBJ2-1	CASSSYSGVTSNEQFF
-	TRBV7-9	TRBJ2-7	CASSFVTSKEQYF
-	TRBV4-3	TRBJ2-5	CASSQDHGTRETQYF
-	TRBV6-4	TRBJ2-2	CASSDSAGGSTGELFF
-	TRBV11-3	TRBJ2-1	CASSSGGLAVPYNEQFF
-	TRBV9	TRBJ2-1	CASSVGPTSGSYNEQFF
-	TRBV14	TRBJ2-1	CASSEGPYNEQFF
-	TRBV19	TRBJ2-7	CASSPSSGTGAYEQYF
-	TRBV29-1	TRBJ2-1	CSVGSGRVPYNEQFF
-	TRBV18	TRBJ1-4	CASSQGQNGEKLFF
-	TRBV7-2	TRBJ1-5	CASSLVGAPDQPQHF
-	TRBV27	TRBJ1-1	CASSSFIESTAFF
once	TRBV19	TRBJ1-1	CASTPGQGARGTTEAFF
-	TRBV10-1	TRBJ2-2	CASSESIEFTPPGELFF
-	TRBV18	TRBJ2-5	CASSPPSQETQYF
-	TRBV6-1	TRBJ1-6	CASSEATELFPLHF
-	TRBV4-1	TRBJ2-1	CASSQGRLSGDEQFF